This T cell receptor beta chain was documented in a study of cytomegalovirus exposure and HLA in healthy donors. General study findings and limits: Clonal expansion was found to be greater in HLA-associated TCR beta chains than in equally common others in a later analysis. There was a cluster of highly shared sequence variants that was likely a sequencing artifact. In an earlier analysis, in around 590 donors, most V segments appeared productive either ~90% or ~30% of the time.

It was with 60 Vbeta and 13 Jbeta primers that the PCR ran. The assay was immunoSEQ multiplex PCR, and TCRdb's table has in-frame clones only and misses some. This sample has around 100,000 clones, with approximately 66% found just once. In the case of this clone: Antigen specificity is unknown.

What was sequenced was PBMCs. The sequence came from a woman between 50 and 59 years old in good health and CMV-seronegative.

The CDR3 nucleotides read TGTGCCAGCAGCGCGCTGCGGGAGCAGTACTTC. This encodes CASSALREQYF. V gene TRBV2 combines with J gene TRBJ2-5; 7 nucleotides agree with TRBD2. CDR3 length equals 11 residues. Unmatched junction bases numbered 6, after V lost 6 bases and J lost 11 bases. Germline V gives CDR1 SNHLY, CDR2 FYNNEI.